One T cell receptor beta chain is described in this entry. Its antigen remains unidentified. The germline V gene encodes CDR1 PRHDT and CDR2 FYEKMQ (reference sequence). The V segment lost 5 bases and the J segment 3 bases; nucleotides outside the gene matches: 12. The length of the CDR3 is 16 residues. Both 60 Vbeta primers and 13 Jbeta primers went into the PCR. Clones were read by immunoSEQ multiplex PCR, and TCRdb kept only the in-frame ones, dropping some. Of fewer than 200,000 clones listed, roughly 77% were seen once; the top ten hold 3.7%. These data originate in a study of cytomegalovirus exposure and HLA in healthy donors. Broader study findings: Specificity of three CMV-associated chains for CMV antigens was verified in vitro. A few V segments could not be told apart, such as TRBV6-2 and TRBV6-3, and were left out. Later analysis associated a missense DCLRE1C variant with TCR beta V- and J-gene trimming. Looking again later, the authors saw that most CMV-associated TCR beta chains seemed HLA-restricted.

This sequence originates from a young man in good health and CMV-seropositive. V is TRBV13 and J is TRBJ1-1, with 7 positions matching TRBD1. Material for sequencing was PBMCs. DNA for the CDR3: TGTGCCAGCAGCCACCTGCCCGGGACAGTGGACACTGAAGCTTTCTTT. Residues: CASSHLPGTVDTEAFF.